The clone carrying this T cell receptor (beta chain) showed up just a few times. This entry is derived from a study of memory CD4+ T cells and cytomegalovirus serostatus. The sort gate was single viable CD3+CD4+CD8-CD45RO+ cells for memory CD4+ T cells. The V gene's germline CDR1 is MGHRA and CDR2 YSYEKL. There are 14 residues in the CDR3. V was shortened by 1 base and J by 0 bases, with 6 bases between the two germline ends. The table came from immunoSEQ multiplex PCR; TCRdb's copy has only in-frame clones and leaves some out. The data contain 45,000 to 60,000 clones, 75% to 85% of them singletons. This sequence joins TRBV4-1 and TRBJ1-1; D call uncertain. This receptor was taken from an adult in good health and CMV-seronegative. Sequenced input: memory CD4+ T cells from blood. The CDR3 loop reads CASSQVTVNTEAFF. The CDR3 nucleotides read TGCGCCAGCAGCCAAGTAACAGTGAACACTGAAGCTTTCTTT.